The source of this T cell receptor (beta chain) is a study of shared clonotypes between healthy human individuals. The CDR3 consists of 15 residues. The germline V and J ends were trimmed by 0 bases and 4 bases, with 9 bases remaining between them. Germline V gene sequence: CDR1 LNHDA, CDR2 SQIVND (reference sequence). Regarding the study as a whole: In general, naive subsets displayed greater estimated richness than memory subsets did. Shared clonotypes: approximately 5% naive CD4, about 3.5% naive CD8, under 2.5% memory CD4, 0.4% to 0.45% memory CD8.

The table lists this clone with a count of one. Its target is unknown. Naive CD8 cells lacked CD45RO, underwent positive selection for CCR7 and left out terminally differentiated effector memory CD45RA+ cells. Every subset had its genomic DNA shared out evenly among several immunoSEQ plates. Per the original data handling: With immunoSEQ giving junction-only sequences and no quality scores, filtering differed. This table comes from immunoSEQ multiplex PCR, and its TCRdb copy is limited to in-frame clones, with some not included. V, J and clone size are those of that table, while D and trimming were read from the DNA. The sample has about 2.1 million clones, 93% seen once; the top ten hold about 1.7%.

The specimen sequenced was naive CD8+ T cells from PBMCs. V and J are TRBV19 and TRBJ2-2; D tentatively fits TRBD1 or TRBD2 (6 bases each). The receptor comes from a man aged 18 to 35 in good health. Some clones in this sample may be carry-over from other donors' samples. CDR3 sequence: CASSIDGGPTGELFF. CDR3 DNA sequence: TGTGCCAGTAGTATAGATGGGGGGCCCACCGGGGAGCTGTTTTTT. Full variable domain (outside the CDR3, taken from reference TRBV19 and TRBJ2-2): DGGITQSPKYLFRKEGQNVTLSCEQNLNHDAMYWYRQDPGQGLRLIYYSQIVNDFQKGDIAEGYSVSREKKESFPLTVTSAQKNPTAFYLCASSIDGGPTGELFFGEGSRLTVL.